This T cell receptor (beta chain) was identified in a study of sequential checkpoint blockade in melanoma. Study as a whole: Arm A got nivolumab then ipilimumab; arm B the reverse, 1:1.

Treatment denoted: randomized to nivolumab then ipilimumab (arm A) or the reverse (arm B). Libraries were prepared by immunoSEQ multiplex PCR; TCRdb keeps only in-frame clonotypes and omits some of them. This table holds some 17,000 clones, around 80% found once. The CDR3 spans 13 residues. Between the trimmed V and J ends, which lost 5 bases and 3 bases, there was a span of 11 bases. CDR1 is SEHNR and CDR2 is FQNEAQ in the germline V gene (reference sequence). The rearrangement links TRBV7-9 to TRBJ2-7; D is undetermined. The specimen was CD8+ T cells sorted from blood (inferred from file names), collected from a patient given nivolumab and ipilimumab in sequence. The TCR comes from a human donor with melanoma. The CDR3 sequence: CASSPQSFYEQYF. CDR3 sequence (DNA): TGTGCCAGCAGCCCCCAGTCTTTCTACGAGCAGTACTTC.